The 5 T cell receptor beta chains presented below share a single source sample, sequenced in a study of T cells in narcolepsy. Using immunoSEQ multiplex PCR, the repertoire was profiled, and TCRdb retains in-frame clones only, with some absent. Found here are fewer than 40,000 clones, about 80% of them singletons; the top ten hold about 2.3%. The sequencing sample was made of memory (CD45RA-) CD4+ T cells from blood. The source is a human donor in good health.

The J gene is TRBJ2-3, the V gene TRBV2, with 9 bases that match TRBD1. In germline, CDR1 is SNHLY, CDR2 FYNNEI. The length of the CDR3 is 13 residues. The ends lost 5 bases at V and 5 bases at J; junction bases unmatched: 2. The CDR3 DNA sequence: TGTGCCAGCAGTAAGGACAGGGGAGATACGCAGTATTTT. Its protein is CASSKDRGDTQYF.

This chain links TRBV2 with TRBJ2-2; a weak D match, TRBD1 (5 bases). V lost 7 bases and J lost 0, with 9 bases in between. The CDR3 has 14 amino acids. Germline assignment: CDR1 SNHLY and CDR2 FYNNEI. CDR3 protein: CASIGHSNTGELFF. DNA of the CDR3: TGTGCCAGCATTGGACACTCGAACACCGGGGAGCTGTTTTTT.

This clone was observed a handful of times. This chain uses TRBV5-1 with TRBJ2-1, with 10 positions matching TRBD2. CDR3 size: 16 residues. Germline assignment: CDR1 SGHRS and CDR2 YFSETQ. V lost 4 bases, J lost 4 bases, and 8 bases stayed unmatched. CDR3 region: CASSREVAGGYNEQFF. Here the CDR3 DNA reads TGCGCCAGCAGCCGGGAGGTAGCGGGGGGTTACAATGAGCAGTTCTTC.

V is TRBV27 and J is TRBJ2-2; D not resolved. Germline values: CDR1 MNHEY, CDR2 SMNVEV (reference sequence). The CDR3 runs to 13 residues. Trimming took 3 bases from V and 3 from J, leaving 5 bases between them. The CDR3 sequence: CASSLGYTGELFF. The CDR3 DNA reads TGTGCCAGCAGTTTGGGATACACCGGGGAGCTGTTTTTT.

CDR3 DNA sequence: TGTGCCAGCAGCGAGCCTACCAGGACTAGAGGCAATGAGCAGTTCTTC. It yields the protein CASSEPTRTRGNEQFF. This chain links TRBV5-6 with TRBJ2-1, with 7 bases fitting TRBD2. The length of the CDR3 is 16 residues. The V gene end was trimmed by 4 bases and the J gene end by 6 bases; junction bases not matched to a gene: 13. Germline V gene data show CDR1 as SGHDT and CDR2 as YYEEEE.